The 26 T cell receptor beta chains below all came from one sample that was sequenced in a study of beta chain features in type 1 diabetes. Every isolated RNA sample was fully reverse transcribed, so sequencing captured expressed TCRB transcripts. Assay used: immunoSEQ multiplex PCR; TCRdb lists only in-frame clones, some missing. The top ten clones hold approximately 0.015% of a sample with 300,000 to 400,000 clones, over 9.5% of them seen once. Sample: naive CD4+ T cells from blood. The receptors were gathered from a man between 18 and 29 years old in good health.

In DNA form, the CDR3 reads TGTGCCTGGAGCGCCCACGGGGGCTCCTACAATGAGCAGTTCTTC. Encoded protein: CAWSAHGGSYNEQFF. The V call is TRBV30, the J call TRBJ2-1; D may be TRBD2 (6 bases). This CDR3 is 15 amino acids long. The germline CDR1 and CDR2 sequences are GTSNPN and SVGIG (reference sequence). Trimming shortened V by 3 bases and J by 0 bases, and 12 bases separated the two germline ends.

The V and J genes are TRBV9 and TRBJ2-2; 7 nucleotides line up with TRBD2. Germline V lookup: CDR1 SGDLS, CDR2 YYNGEE. Germline trimming cut 7 bases from V and 5 bases from J; bases unmatched to any gene: 8. The CDR3 totals 14 residues. DNA for the CDR3: TGTGCCAGCGAAGCGGGGATTGGGACCGGGGAGCTGTTTTTT. Its translation is CASEAGIGTGELFF.

The chain carries TRBV6-5 and TRBJ2-7; no reliable D call. Trimming pared 2 bases from V and 7 bases from J, leaving 9 bases between. CDR3 length: 12 residues. The V gene's germline CDR1 is MNHEY and CDR2 SVGAGI. CDR3 nucleotides: TGTGCCAGCAGTTACGAGGATAGGGAGCAGTACTTC. This encodes CASSYEDREQYF.

This clone has only a few counts. The genes are TRBV27 and TRBJ1-5; unclear D gene. V was shortened by 7 bases and J by 4 bases, with 5 bases between the two germline ends. From germline, CDR1 is MNHEY and CDR2 SMNVEV (reference sequence). This CDR3 has 11 amino acids. This chain's CDR3 is CASILNQPQHF. The CDR3 bases are TGTGCCAGCATCCTAAATCAGCCCCAGCATTTT.

The chain couples TRBV9 to TRBJ2-5; 12 bases are shared with TRBD2. Unmatched junction bases numbered 7, after V lost 2 bases and J lost 5 bases. CDR3 length equals 16 residues. Per germline, CDR1 SGDLS and CDR2 YYNGEE. CDR3 region: CASSVGLAGIAETQYF. The CDR3 nucleotides are TGTGCCAGCAGCGTCGGACTAGCGGGAATCGCGGAGACCCAGTACTTC.

The chain has TRBV7-6 and TRBJ1-2, with D perhaps TRBD1 (5 bases). CDR3 length: 12 amino acids. V was cut by 0 bases and J by 8 bases, with 7 bases left in between. CDR1 is SGHVS, CDR2 FNYEAQ, per germline. DNA for the CDR3: TGTGCCAGCAGCTTAGCGGGGCGAGGCTACACCTTC. Its translation: CASSLAGRGYTF.

The rearrangement links TRBV10-3 to TRBJ2-1; 11 bases agree with TRBD2. Germline values: CDR1 ENHRY, CDR2 SYGVKD. Trimming at V came to 5 bases and at J to 6 bases, leaving 9 bases not matched to a gene. This CDR3 spans 16 amino acids. The CDR3 sequence: CAISSTSGSGGNEQFF. Written as DNA, the CDR3 is TGTGCCATCAGTTCCACTAGCGGGAGTGGGGGCAATGAGCAGTTCTTC.

This clone has a handful of counts. The chain recombines TRBV14 with TRBJ1-2, with TRBD1 matching 10 bases. The V and J ends lost 5 bases and 5 bases, in that order; junction bases with no gene match: 2. The germline V gene has CDR1 SGHDN and CDR2 FVKESK. The CDR3 spans 13 residues. Here the CDR3 DNA reads TGTGCCAGCAGCTGGGACAGGGGATATGGCTACACCTTC. The encoded protein is CASSWDRGYGYTF.

This rearrangement joins TRBV14 to TRBJ1-1; D is unresolved. CDR1 is SGHDN and CDR2 is FVKESK in the germline V gene. V was pared by 4 bases and J by 3 bases, with 12 bases between. The CDR3 contains 14 residues. The CDR3 reads CASSRPQRYTEAFF. CDR3 in DNA: TGTGCCAGCAGCCGCCCGCAGCGCTACACTGAAGCTTTCTTT.

This clone was found a few times. The rearrangement uses TRBV19 and TRBJ2-3; 9 bases fit TRBD2. The CDR3 extends over 14 amino acids. J was trimmed by 0 bases and V by 5 bases; bases with no gene match: 0. Germline loops: CDR1 LNHDA, CDR2 SQIVND (reference sequence). The CDR3 region is CASSGLASTDTQYF. The CDR3 region has the DNA TGTGCCAGTAGTGGACTAGCGAGCACAGATACGCAGTATTTT. Full variable domain (missing parts from reference TRBV19 and TRBJ2-3): DGGITQSPKYLFRKEGQNVTLSCEQNLNHDAMYWYRQDPGQGLRLIYYSQIVNDFQKGDIAEGYSVSREKKESFPLTVTSAQKNPTAFYLCASSGLASTDTQYFGPGTRLTVL.

The chain has TRBV21-1 and TRBJ2-1; TRBD2 reflects the table's D call only, with no check against the DNA. TRBV21-1 is a known pseudogene. This CDR3 is 14 amino acids long. CDR3 nucleotide sequence: TGTGCCAGCAGCAAAGTCCCCTCCCAGCGGGAGGAGTTCTTC. Translating gives CASSKVPSQREEFF.

The chain links TRBV28 to TRBJ2-7; tentatively, D is TRBD1 (6 bases). CDR3 length: 14 residues. Germline CDR1 MDHEN, CDR2 SYDVKM. V shed 5 bases and J shed 0 bases, with 11 bases lying between them. In nucleotides, the CDR3 is TGTGCCAGCAGTAGGGACATCCCCTCCTACGAGCAGTACTTC. This gives the protein CASSRDIPSYEQYF.

The genes are TRBV15 and TRBJ1-2, with D perhaps TRBD1 (6 bases). The CDR3 extends over 15 amino acids. Germline V gene lookup returns CDR1 LNHNV and CDR2 YYDKDF (reference sequence). The V gene lost 1 base and the J gene lost 9 bases, with 18 bases spanning the gap. The CDR3 bases are TGTGCCACCAGCAGAGTGAGGGGGGGCGCGAATCGCTACACCTTC. Residues: CATSRVRGGANRYTF.

Only a few counts were recorded for this clone. This rearrangement joins TRBV18 to TRBJ2-7; perhaps TRBD1 as D (5 bases). V was clipped by 0 bases and J by 6 bases, with 12 bases between them. This CDR3 region has 14 residues. Germline V gene lookup returns CDR1 KGHSH and CDR2 LQKENI. CDR3 sequence: CASSPPNGAGEQYF. CDR3 sequence (DNA): TGTGCCAGCTCACCACCGAATGGGGCCGGCGAGCAGTACTTC.

This clone turned up a few times. The chain links TRBV5-1 to TRBJ1-1, with unresolved D. This CDR3 has 14 residues. Germline V gene data show CDR1 as SGHRS and CDR2 as YFSETQ. The V end was cut by 4 bases, the J end by 1 base, with 11 bases between. The CDR3 region is CASSTQTRNTEAFF. For the CDR3, the DNA is TGCGCCAGCAGCACCCAAACAAGGAACACTGAAGCTTTCTTT.

The rearrangement joins TRBV7-8 to TRBJ2-7; 8 bases fit TRBD2. In germline, CDR1 is SGHVS, CDR2 FQNEAQ. V lost 9 bases, J lost 0 bases, and 4 bases stayed unmatched. The CDR3 spans 13 residues. CDR3 in DNA: TGTGCCAGTACTAGCGGCCGCTCCTACGAGCAGTACTTC. Protein product: CASTSGRSYEQYF.

The genes are TRBV6-5 and TRBJ2-5, with D possibly being TRBD2 (6 bases). This CDR3 is built from 15 residues. CDR1 MNHEY and CDR2 SVGAGI come from the germline V gene. V lost 0 bases to trimming and J lost 5 bases, with 13 bases between them. DNA for the CDR3: TGTGCCAGCAGTTACTCGGGACTCCCCTGGGAGACCCAGTACTTC. It yields the protein CASSYSGLPWETQYF.

A few counts support this clone. J is TRBJ1-3 and V is TRBV30; TRBD1 might be the D (6 bases). The CDR3 contains 12 residues. Germline-derived CDR1 and CDR2 are GTSNPN and SVGIG (reference sequence). V gave up 5 bases and J gave up 4 bases, with 9 bases separating them. CDR3 protein: CAWGTIGNTIYF. For the CDR3, the DNA is TGTGCCTGGGGGACAATCGGAAACACCATATATTTT.

The rearrangement links TRBV9 to TRBJ2-7; 8 bases line up with TRBD1. With 4 bases clipped from V and 2 bases from J, the junction kept 8 bases outside the gene matches. Germline lookup yields CDR1 SGDLS and CDR2 YYNGEE. The CDR3 contains 15 residues. The CDR3, as DNA: TGTGCCAGCAGCCCTAGACAGGGGCTTACCTACGAGCAGTACTTC. Translating gives CASSPRQGLTYEQYF.

This clone was detected a few times. This chain joins TRBV7-6 and TRBJ2-5; 8 bases agree with TRBD2. CDR1 is SGHVS and CDR2 is FNYEAQ in the germline V gene. The CDR3 runs to 14 residues. V gave up 5 bases and J gave up 5 bases; unmatched junction bases: 7. CDR3 sequence: CASSHGGARETQYF. The CDR3 DNA sequence: TGTGCCAGCAGCCACGGGGGGGCGCGGGAGACCCAGTACTTC.

The CDR3 region is CASSRSGVGYTF. The CDR3 DNA reads TGTGCCAGCAGCCGCTCAGGGGTCGGCTACACCTTC. The chain has TRBV7-6 and TRBJ1-2, with D tentatively TRBD1 (6 bases). CDR3 length equals 12 residues. Between the trimmed V and J ends, which lost 5 bases and 8 bases, there was a span of 12 bases. Germline V CDR1 and CDR2: SGHVS, FNYEAQ.

The chain carries TRBV7-9 and TRBJ1-4; no clear D. Germline CDR1 reads SEHNR; CDR2 reads FQNEAQ (reference sequence). The CDR3 totals 16 residues. The V and J ends lost 0 bases and 6 bases respectively, with 14 bases between them. CDR3 amino acids: CASSLALAETDEKLFF. CDR3 nucleotide sequence: TGTGCCAGCAGCTTAGCGCTGGCGGAGACCGATGAAAAACTGTTTTTT.

The table lists this clone with a few counts. CDR3 region: CATGRGGQYNEQFF. The CDR3 nucleotides read TGTGCCACCGGCCGGGGGGGACAATACAATGAGCAGTTCTTC. This sequence joins TRBV15 and TRBJ2-1; 8 bases match TRBD2. Unmatched junction bases numbered 7, after V lost 8 bases and J lost 4 bases. The length of the CDR3 is 14 residues. Germline V CDR1 and CDR2: LNHNV, YYDKDF (reference sequence).

This clone came up a few times. This chain links TRBV28 with TRBJ1-4; D not certain. V lost 6 bases to trimming and J lost 8 bases, with 19 bases between them. The CDR3 consists of 15 residues. Germline V gene lookup returns CDR1 MDHEN and CDR2 SYDVKM. This CDR3 is CASSKTWRRGEKLFF. DNA for the CDR3: TGTGCCAGCAGCAAAACTTGGAGGCGCGGAGAAAAACTGTTTTTT.

The chain is built from TRBV19 and TRBJ2-3; a weak D match, TRBD2 (7 bases). The germline V gene encodes CDR1 LNHDA and CDR2 SQIVND (reference sequence). The ends were cut back, 6 bases at V and 2 bases at J, with 12 bases in the middle. The CDR3 is 14 residues long. The CDR3 here is CASRVGGPTDTQYF. The CDR3, as DNA: TGTGCCAGTAGGGTCGGGGGGCCCACAGATACGCAGTATTTT.

The CDR3 DNA reads as TGCGCCAGCAGCCTCAGACTAGGGGCCCTGGGAGAGCAGTACTTC. It specifies CASSLRLGALGEQYF. The chain links TRBV4-3 to TRBJ2-7; D may be TRBD2 (6 bases). Germline V gene sequence: CDR1 LGHNA, CDR2 YSLEER. V was pared by 4 bases and J by 7 bases, with 20 bases between. This CDR3 has 15 amino acids.